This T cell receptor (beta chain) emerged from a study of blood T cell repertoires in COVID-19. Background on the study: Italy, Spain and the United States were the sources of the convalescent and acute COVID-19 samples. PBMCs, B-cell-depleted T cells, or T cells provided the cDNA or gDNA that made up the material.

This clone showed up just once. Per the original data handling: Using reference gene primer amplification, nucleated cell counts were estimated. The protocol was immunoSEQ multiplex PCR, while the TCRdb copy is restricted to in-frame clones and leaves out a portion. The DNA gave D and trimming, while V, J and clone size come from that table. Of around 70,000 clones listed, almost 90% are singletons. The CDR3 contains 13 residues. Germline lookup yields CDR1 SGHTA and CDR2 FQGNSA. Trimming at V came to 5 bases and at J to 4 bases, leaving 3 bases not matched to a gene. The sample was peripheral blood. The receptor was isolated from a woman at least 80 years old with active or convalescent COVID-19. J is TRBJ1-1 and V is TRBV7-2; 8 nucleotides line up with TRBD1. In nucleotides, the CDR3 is TGTGCCAGCAGCCGAGGACAGGGCACTGAAGCTTTCTTT. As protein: CASSRGQGTEAFF.